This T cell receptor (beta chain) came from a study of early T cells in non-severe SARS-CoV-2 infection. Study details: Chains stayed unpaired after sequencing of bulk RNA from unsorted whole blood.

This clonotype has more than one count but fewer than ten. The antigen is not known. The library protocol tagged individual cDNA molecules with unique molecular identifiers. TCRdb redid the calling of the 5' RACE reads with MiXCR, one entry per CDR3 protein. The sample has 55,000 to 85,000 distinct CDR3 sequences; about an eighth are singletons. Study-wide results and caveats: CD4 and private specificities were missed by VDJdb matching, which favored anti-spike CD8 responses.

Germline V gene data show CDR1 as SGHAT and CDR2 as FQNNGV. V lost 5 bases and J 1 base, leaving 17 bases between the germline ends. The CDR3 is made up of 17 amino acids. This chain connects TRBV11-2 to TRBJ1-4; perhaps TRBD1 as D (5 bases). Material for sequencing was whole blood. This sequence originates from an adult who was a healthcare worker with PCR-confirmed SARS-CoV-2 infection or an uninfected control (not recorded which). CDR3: CASSLRTPRETNEKLFF. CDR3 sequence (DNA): TGTGCCAGCAGCCTACGGACCCCCAGGGAAACTAATGAAAAACTGTTTTTT.